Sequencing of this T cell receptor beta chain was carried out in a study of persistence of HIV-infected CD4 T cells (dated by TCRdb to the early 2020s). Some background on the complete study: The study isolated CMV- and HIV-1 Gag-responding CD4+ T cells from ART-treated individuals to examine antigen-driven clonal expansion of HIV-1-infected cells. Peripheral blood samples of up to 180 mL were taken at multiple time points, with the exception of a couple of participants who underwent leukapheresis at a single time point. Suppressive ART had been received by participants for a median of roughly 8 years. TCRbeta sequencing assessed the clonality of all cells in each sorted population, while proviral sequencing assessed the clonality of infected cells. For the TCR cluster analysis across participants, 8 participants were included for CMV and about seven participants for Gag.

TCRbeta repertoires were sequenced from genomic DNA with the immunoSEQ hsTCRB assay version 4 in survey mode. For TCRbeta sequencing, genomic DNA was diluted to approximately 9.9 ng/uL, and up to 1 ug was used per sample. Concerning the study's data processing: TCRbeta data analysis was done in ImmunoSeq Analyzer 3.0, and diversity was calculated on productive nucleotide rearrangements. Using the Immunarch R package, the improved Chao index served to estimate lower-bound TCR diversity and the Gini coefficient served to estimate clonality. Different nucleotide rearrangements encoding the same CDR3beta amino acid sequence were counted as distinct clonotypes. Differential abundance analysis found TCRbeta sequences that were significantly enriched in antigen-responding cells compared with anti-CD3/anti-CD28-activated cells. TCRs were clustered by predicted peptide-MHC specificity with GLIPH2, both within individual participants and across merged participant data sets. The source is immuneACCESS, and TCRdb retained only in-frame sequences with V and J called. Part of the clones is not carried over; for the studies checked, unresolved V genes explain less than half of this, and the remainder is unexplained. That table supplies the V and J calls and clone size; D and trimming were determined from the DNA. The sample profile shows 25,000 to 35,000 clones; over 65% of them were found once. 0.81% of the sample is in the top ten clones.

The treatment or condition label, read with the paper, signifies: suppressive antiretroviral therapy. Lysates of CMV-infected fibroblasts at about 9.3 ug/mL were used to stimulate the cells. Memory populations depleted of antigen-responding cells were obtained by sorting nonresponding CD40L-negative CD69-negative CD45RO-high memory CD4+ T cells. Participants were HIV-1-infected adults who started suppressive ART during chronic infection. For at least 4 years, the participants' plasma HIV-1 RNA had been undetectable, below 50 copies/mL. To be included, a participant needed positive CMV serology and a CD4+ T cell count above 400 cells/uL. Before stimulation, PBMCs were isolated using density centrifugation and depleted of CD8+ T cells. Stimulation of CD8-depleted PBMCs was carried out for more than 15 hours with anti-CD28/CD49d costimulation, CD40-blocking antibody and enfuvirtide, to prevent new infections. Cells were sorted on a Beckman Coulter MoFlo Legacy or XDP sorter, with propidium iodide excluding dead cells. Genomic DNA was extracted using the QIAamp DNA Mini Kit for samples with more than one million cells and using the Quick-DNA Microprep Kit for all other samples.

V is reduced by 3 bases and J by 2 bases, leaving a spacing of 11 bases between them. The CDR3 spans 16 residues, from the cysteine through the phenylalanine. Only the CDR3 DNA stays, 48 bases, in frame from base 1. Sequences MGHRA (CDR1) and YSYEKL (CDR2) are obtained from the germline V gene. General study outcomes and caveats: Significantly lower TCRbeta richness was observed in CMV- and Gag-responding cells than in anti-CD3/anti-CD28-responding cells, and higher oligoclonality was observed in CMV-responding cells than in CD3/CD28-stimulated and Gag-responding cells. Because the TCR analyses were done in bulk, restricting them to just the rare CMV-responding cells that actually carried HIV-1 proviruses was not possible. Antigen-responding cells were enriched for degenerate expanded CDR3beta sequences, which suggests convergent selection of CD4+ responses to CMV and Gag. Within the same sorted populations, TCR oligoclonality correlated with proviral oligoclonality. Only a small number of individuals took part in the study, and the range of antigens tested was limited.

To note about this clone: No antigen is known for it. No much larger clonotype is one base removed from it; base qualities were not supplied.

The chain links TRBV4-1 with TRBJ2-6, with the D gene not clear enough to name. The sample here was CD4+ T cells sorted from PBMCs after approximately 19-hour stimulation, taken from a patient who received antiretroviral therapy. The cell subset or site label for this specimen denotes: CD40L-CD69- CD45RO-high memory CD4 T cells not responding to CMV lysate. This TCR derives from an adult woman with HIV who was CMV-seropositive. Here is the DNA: TGCGCCAGCAGCCAGTTGCGGACGGCTGGGGCCAACGTCCTGACTTTC. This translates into CASSQLRTAGANVLTF.